This section outlines one T cell receptor beta chain sequence together with its context. The sample comes from a study of T cells after yellow fever vaccination. The ends lost 2 bases at V and 6 bases at J; junction bases unmatched: 7. The CDR3 runs to 14 residues. Looked up from germline, CDR1 is SGHRS and CDR2 is YFSETQ. TCRdb reprocessed the 5' RACE reads with MiXCR, giving one entry per CDR3 protein. The profile shows about 320,000 distinct CDR3 sequences, roughly 4.3% of them singletons. The sample here was PBMCs, taken 15 days after the yellow fever booster vaccination. This receptor was obtained from a man in his late teens or twenties who received the YFV17D yellow fever vaccine. This chain connects TRBV5-1 to TRBJ1-2, with 7 nucleotides matching TRBD1. The CDR3 DNA reads as TGCGCCAGCAGCTTCCCGGGACAGTACGATGGCTACACCTTC. It yields the protein CASSFPGQYDGYTF.